This TCR beta chain originates from a study of blood T cell repertoires in COVID-19. The method was immunoSEQ multiplex PCR; TCRdb's version includes in-frame clones alone and lacks a portion of them. This sample carries roughly 300,000 clones, around 90% of them seen once, and the ten largest clones take 1.1%. This TCR was sampled from a woman aged 25-40 years who had recovered from COVID-19. Sample: PBMCs or T cells enriched from blood (not recorded which).

CDR3 bases: TGCGCCAGCACGGGACAGATCAATCAGCCCCAGCATTTT. Encoded protein: CASTGQINQPQHF. This chain links TRBV10-2 with TRBJ1-5; TRBD1 agrees at 7 bases. The germline V gene encodes CDR1 WSHSY and CDR2 SAAADI. This CDR3 comprises 13 residues. Germline trimming cut 7 bases from V and 3 bases from J; bases unmatched to any gene: 3.